A single TCR beta chain is shown here with its context. Antigen unknown. Expressed TCRB transcripts got sequenced, as all isolated RNA was reverse transcribed. Profiling relied on immunoSEQ multiplex PCR, and the TCRdb table lists in-frame clones only, not all of them. The sample records under 130,000 clones, 28% being singletons. This entry belongs to a study of beta chain features in type 1 diabetes. The CDR3 is made up of 14 amino acids. CDR1 and CDR2 from the germline V gene are ENHRY and SYGVKD. V shed 3 bases and J shed 7 bases, with 12 bases lying between them. Whole-study results and caveats: Among all four CD4+ subsets, Type 1 diabetes patients had TCRB CDR3s that were moderately but significantly shorter.

The chain employs TRBV10-3 and TRBJ1-4; maybe TRBD1 (6 bases). Material: central memory CD4+ T cells from blood. The sequence derives from a woman between 18 and 29 years old with type 1 diabetes. CDR3 sequence: CAISDSGVGEKLFF. CDR3 coding DNA: TGTGCCATCAGTGACTCAGGGGTTGGTGAAAAACTGTTTTTT.